These 26 T cell receptor beta chains share one sample of origin, sequenced in a study. TCRdb called the 5' RACE reads again in MiXCR, with one record for every CDR3 protein. The data hold over 45,000 distinct CDR3 sequences, with approximately 27% observed a single time. Treg sorting used a CD4+CD25+CD127-/low gate. Sequencing was done on a sample of tumor-infiltrating Tregs sorted from the breast tumor. These receptors were obtained from a female donor with breast cancer.

This clonotype was seen more than once but under ten times. This chain joins TRBV29-1 and TRBJ1-2, with D unresolved. The CDR3 consists of 13 residues. CDR1 and CDR2 (germline): SQVTM, ANQGSEA. The germline V and J ends were trimmed by 2 bases and 0 bases, with 7 bases remaining between them. This CDR3 reads CSVESSTNYGYTF. CDR3 coding DNA: TGCAGCGTTGAATCCAGTACTAACTATGGCTACACCTTC. The variable domain in full, with the rest retrieved from reference TRBV29-1 and TRBJ1-2, is SAVISQKPSRDICQRGTSLTIQCQVDSQVTMMFWYRQQPGQSLTLIATANQGSEATYESGFVIDKFPISRPNLTFSTLTVSNMSPEDSSIYLCSVESSTNYGYTFGSGTRLTVV.

This clonotype turned up a few times. V gene TRBV5-1 combines with J gene TRBJ2-1; a possible D gene is TRBD2 (6 bases). The CDR3 contains 14 residues. Trimming cost V 4 bases and J 6 bases, with 14 bases left between them. Per germline, CDR1 SGHRS and CDR2 YFSETQ. The CDR3 spells CASSQEGHSNEQFF. The CDR3 DNA reads TGCGCCAGCAGCCAGGAGGGGCACAGCAATGAGCAGTTCTTC.

This clonotype showed up just a few times. V gene TRBV6-5 combines with J gene TRBJ2-4, with 7 bases fitting TRBD1. This CDR3 region has 14 residues. Germline loops: CDR1 MNHEY, CDR2 SVGAGI. V was pared by 2 bases and J by 4 bases, with 2 bases of the junction left unmatched. CDR3 nucleotide sequence: TGTGCCAGCAGTTACGGGACAGCGAAAAACATTCAGTACTTC. Its translation is CASSYGTAKNIQYF.

This clonotype was observed a few times. V usage is TRBV5-1 and J usage is TRBJ1-1; TRBD1 is a possible D gene (6 bases). In germline, CDR1 is SGHRS, CDR2 YFSETQ. Between the trimmed V and J ends, which lost 5 bases and 4 bases, there was a span of 12 bases. CDR3 length equals 13 residues. CDR3 loop: CASSYRVGTEAFF. Here the CDR3 DNA reads TGCGCCAGCAGTTACAGGGTCGGCACTGAAGCTTTCTTT.

This clonotype was detected a few times. The CDR3, as DNA: TGTGCCAGCAGCCTGACAGGGATCGCTGAAGCTTTCTTT. Its protein product is CASSLTGIAEAFF. The chain carries TRBV7-2 and TRBJ1-1; 7 bases map to TRBD1. The junction had 6 bases not matched to a gene; V was cut back by 5 bases and J by 6 bases. Looked up from germline, CDR1 is SGHTA and CDR2 is FQGNSA. The CDR3 totals 13 residues.

This chain uses TRBV7-3 with TRBJ1-2; D gene uncertain. The CDR3 has 13 amino acids. V gave up 5 bases and J gave up 7 bases, with 14 bases separating them. Germline V gene data show CDR1 as SGHTA and CDR2 as FQGTGA. The DNA of the CDR3 is TGTGCCAGCAGCCCGGATGTCGCCGTTGGCTACACCTTC. Translated, it gives CASSPDVAVGYTF.

This clonotype was counted only a few times. At one end, the junction sequence differs from germline, possibly due to a read error. This chain joins TRBV15 and TRBJ2-5; D might be TRBD2 (5 bases). This CDR3 spans 15 amino acids. CDR1 and CDR2 from the germline V gene are LNHNV and YYDKDF (reference sequence). CDR3 in DNA: TGTGCCGCCAGCAGAGTTGCCCACACGGGGGAGACCCAGTACTTC. Amino acid sequence: CAASRVAHTGETQYF.

V usage is TRBV6-2 or TRBV6-3 and J usage is TRBJ2-7, with 10 bases fitting TRBD2. The germline V gene has CDR1 MNHEY and CDR2 SVGEGT. With V trimmed by 1 base and J by 1 base, 7 bases remained unmatched. The CDR3 consists of 17 residues. The CDR3 DNA is TGTGCCAGCAGTTACTATCCGGGACTAGCGAGTTCCTACGAGCAGTACTTC. The encoded protein is CASSYYPGLASSYEQYF.

This clonotype was recorded at least ten times. V and J are TRBV6-2 or TRBV6-3 and TRBJ2-1; a possible D gene is TRBD2 (5 bases). The CDR3 contains 14 residues. Germline CDR1 reads MNHEY; CDR2 reads SVGEGT. Trimming removed 2 bases from V and 6 bases from J, with 11 bases in between. CDR3 nucleotide sequence: TGTGCCAGCAGTTACATAGGACTCATCAATGAGCAGTTCTTC. Translated, it gives CASSYIGLINEQFF.

The sample holds many counts of this clonotype. V gene TRBV5-5 combines with J gene TRBJ1-1; tentatively, D is TRBD1 (5 bases). V was trimmed by 0 bases and J by 0 bases, leaving 15 bases between them. CDR3 size: 17 residues. CDR1 and CDR2 (germline): SGHKS, YYEKEE (reference sequence). CDR3 nucleotide sequence: TGTGCCAGCAGCTTGGTATTTGGCAGGGCACTGAACACTGAAGCTTTCTTT. Translating it yields CASSLVFGRALNTEAFF.

This clonotype was observed at least ten times. V gene TRBV28 combines with J gene TRBJ2-5, with TRBD2 identical over 15 bases. Germline V CDR1 and CDR2: MDHEN, SYDVKM. This CDR3 comprises 16 residues. V lost 6 bases, J lost 4 bases, and 6 bases stayed unmatched. This CDR3 reads CASSTSGLAGGETQYF. In nucleotides, the CDR3 is TGTGCCAGCAGCACCTCGGGACTAGCGGGAGGAGAGACCCAGTACTTC.

A single count supports this clonotype. The chain combines TRBV4-3 with TRBJ1-5, with D uncertain. Trimming removed 0 bases from V and 5 bases from J, with 5 bases in between. Germline CDR1 LGHNA, CDR2 YSLEER. The CDR3 is 13 residues long. CDR3 sequence reads: CASSQEWDQPQHF. The CDR3 DNA reads as TGCGCCAGCAGCCAAGAATGGGATCAGCCCCAGCATTTT.

This clonotype was observed many times. The chain combines TRBV29-1 with TRBJ1-2; D remains unclear. Germline values: CDR1 SQVTM, CDR2 ANQGSEA. V was pared by 6 bases and J by 7 bases, with 15 bases between. The CDR3 spans 12 residues. As DNA, the CDR3 is TGCAGCGTCGAGGACCTTCGATCTGGCTACACCTTC. This sequence encodes CSVEDLRSGYTF.

This chain links TRBV21-1 with TRBJ2-7; whether TRBD1, the table's D call, matches the DNA was not checked. TRBV21-1 is a documented pseudogene. This CDR3 comprises 15 residues. The CDR3 spells CASNQPGQGTNEQYF. The CDR3 DNA sequence: TGTGCCAGCAACCAACCGGGACAGGGCACTAACGAGCAGTACTTC.

This sequence joins TRBV20-1 and TRBJ2-1, with 8 positions matching TRBD2. This CDR3 is built from 14 residues. V lost 6 bases, J lost 8 bases, and 12 bases stayed unmatched. Germline CDR1 DFQATT, CDR2 SNEGSKA (reference sequence). In DNA, the CDR3 is TGCAGTGCCCCCTGGAGCGGGAGAGGATATGAGCAGTTCTTC. Translating gives CSAPWSGRGYEQFF.

V is TRBV20-1 and J is TRBJ2-1, with D possibly being TRBD2 (6 bases). The V gene lost 2 bases and the J gene lost 13 bases, with 18 bases spanning the gap. The germline V gene has CDR1 DFQATT and CDR2 SNEGSKA (reference sequence). This CDR3 region has 13 residues. CDR3 in amino acids: CSARPTGTGSQFF. The CDR3 coding sequence is TGCAGTGCTAGACCAACCGGGACTGGGTCTCAGTTCTTC.

This clonotype was found once. The chain carries TRBV9 and TRBJ2-7, with 7 bases identical to TRBD1. Germline values: CDR1 SGDLS, CDR2 YYNGEE. Losses at the gene ends were 3 bases for V and 1 base for J; bases not matched to a gene: 10. The CDR3 totals 16 residues. The CDR3 region is CASSAHRDSYSYEQYF. CDR3 in DNA: TGTGCCAGCAGCGCCCACAGGGACAGTTATTCCTACGAGCAGTACTTC.

In this sample, this clonotype turned up once. One end of the junction does not line up with germline, which may come from a read error. The chain links TRBV5-1 to TRBJ1-4; possibly TRBD1 for D (5 bases). The CDR3 has 15 amino acids. Germline V gene sequence: CDR1 SGHRS, CDR2 YFSETQ. This CDR3 reads CAGSLVGATNEKLFF. The CDR3 region has the DNA TGCGCCGGCAGCTTGGTGGGGGCAACTAATGAAAAACTGTTTTTT.

This chain joins TRBV7-2 and TRBJ2-5, with D perhaps matching TRBD2 (6 bases). Deletions cut 6 bases from V and 5 bases from J, with 13 bases between. This CDR3 spans 13 amino acids. Looked up from germline, CDR1 is SGHTA and CDR2 is FQGNSA. CDR3 loop: CASRPSGRETQYF. The CDR3, as DNA: TGTGCCAGCAGGCCTTCAGGGAGGGAGACCCAGTACTTC. Drawing the rest from reference TRBV7-2 and TRBJ2-5, the complete variable domain is GAGVSQSPSNKVTEKGKDVELRCDPISGHTALYWYRQSLGQGLEFLIYFQGNSAPDKSGLPSDRFSAERTGGSVSTLTIQRTQQEDSAVYLCASRPSGRETQYFGPGTRLLVL.

In the case of this clonotype: Just one base apart from a much larger clone, this may be a read error. J is TRBJ2-7 and V is TRBV7-2, with D perhaps given as TRBD1 or TRBD2 (5 bases each). Looked up from germline, CDR1 is SGHTA and CDR2 is FQGNSA. Trimming took 5 bases from V and 0 from J, leaving 17 bases between them. The CDR3 runs to 16 residues. This CDR3 is CASSRRFGTVSYEQYF. In nucleotides, the CDR3 is TGTGCCAGCAGCCGTCGATTCGGGACGGTCTCCTACGAGCAGTACTTC. The entire variable domain, with the rest obtained from reference TRBV7-2 and TRBJ2-7, is as follows: GAGVSQSPSNKVTEKGKDVELRCDPISGHTALYWYRQSLGQGLEFLIYFQGNSAPDKSGLPSDRFSAERTGGSVSTLTIQRTQQEDSAVYLCASSRRFGTVSYEQYFGPGTRLTVT.

This clonotype is medium-sized by share. The rearrangement links TRBV15 to TRBJ1-6, with 7 bases fitting TRBD1. Per germline, CDR1 LNHNV and CDR2 YYDKDF (reference sequence). This CDR3 comprises 17 residues. V trimming: 0 bases; J trimming: 6 bases; junction bases outside the gene matches: 8. The DNA for the CDR3 is TGTGCCACCAGCAGAGATTCCCCGACAGGGAGTAATTCACCCCTCCACTTT. Residues: CATSRDSPTGSNSPLHF.

The V call is TRBV7-2, the J call TRBJ2-1; tentative D call: TRBD2 (6 bases). Germline CDR1 reads SGHTA; CDR2 reads FQGNSA. CDR3 length equals 16 residues. The V and J ends lost 5 bases and 0 bases respectively, with 14 bases between them. The DNA of the CDR3 is TGTGCCAGCAGCCATGGGGACTCCCGCTCCTACAATGAGCAGTTCTTC. Residues: CASSHGDSRSYNEQFF.

This clonotype was found many times. The chain combines TRBV6-2 or TRBV6-3 with TRBJ2-1; the match to TRBD1 covers 7 bases. V shed 4 bases and J 5 bases; nucleotides not matched to a gene: 5. Germline loops: CDR1 MNHEY, CDR2 SVGEGT. The CDR3 runs to 14 residues. The CDR3 DNA sequence: TGTGCCAGCAGTTTCCGGGACAGTCACAATGAGCAGTTCTTC. This gives the protein CASSFRDSHNEQFF.

There are many counts of this clonotype. The CDR3 region is CASSLVVGEYNEQFF. CDR3 in DNA: TGTGCCAGCAGCTTAGTTGTCGGAGAGTACAATGAGCAGTTCTTC. J is TRBJ2-1 and V is TRBV7-2; D is ambiguous. The CDR3 runs to 15 residues. Germline-derived CDR1 and CDR2 are SGHTA and FQGNSA. Trimming took 1 base from V and 4 from J, leaving 11 bases between them.

This clonotype was picked up many times. This sequence joins TRBV12-3 or TRBV12-4 and TRBJ2-3; D might be TRBD1 (5 bases). V gave up 6 bases and J gave up 3 bases, with 10 bases separating them. CDR3 length equals 13 residues. The CDR3 here is CASRSSGTDTQYF. DNA of the CDR3: TGTGCCAGCAGGTCATCAGGGACAGATACGCAGTATTTT.

This clonotype has just a few counts. The J gene is TRBJ2-7, the V gene TRBV7-8; the match to TRBD2 covers 10 bases. Germline CDR1 reads SGHVS; CDR2 reads FQNEAQ. The CDR3 spans 13 residues. Trimming took 5 bases from V and 3 from J; bases not matched to a gene: 1. The CDR3 is CASSGLADYEQYF. The CDR3 DNA reads TGTGCCAGCAGCGGACTAGCGGACTACGAGCAGTACTTC.